This T cell receptor (beta chain) was sequenced for a study of T cells after yellow fever vaccination. Findings and caveats of the study: Subsequent to the booster, the majority of primary-vaccination clones reappeared (roughly 95% CD4, roughly 90% CD8).

TCRdb recomputed calls from the 5' RACE reads with MiXCR, one row per CDR3 protein. The sample has hundreds of thousands of distinct CDR3 sequences, 11% seen once. This clonotype was detected only a few times. Its matching antigen is unknown. Source: PBMCs, taken on the day of the first yellow fever vaccination. The TCR comes from a man between 18 and 29 years old who received the YFV17D yellow fever vaccine.

CDR3 bases: TGTGCCAGCACGAGGACAGGGAGCAGGAGGGGGACTGAAGCTTTCTTT. It is translated as CASTRTGSRRGTEAFF. The V and J genes are TRBV12-3 or TRBV12-4 and TRBJ1-1, with 8 bases fitting TRBD1. V gave up 7 bases and J gave up 5 bases; unmatched junction bases: 15. The CDR3 has 16 amino acids.